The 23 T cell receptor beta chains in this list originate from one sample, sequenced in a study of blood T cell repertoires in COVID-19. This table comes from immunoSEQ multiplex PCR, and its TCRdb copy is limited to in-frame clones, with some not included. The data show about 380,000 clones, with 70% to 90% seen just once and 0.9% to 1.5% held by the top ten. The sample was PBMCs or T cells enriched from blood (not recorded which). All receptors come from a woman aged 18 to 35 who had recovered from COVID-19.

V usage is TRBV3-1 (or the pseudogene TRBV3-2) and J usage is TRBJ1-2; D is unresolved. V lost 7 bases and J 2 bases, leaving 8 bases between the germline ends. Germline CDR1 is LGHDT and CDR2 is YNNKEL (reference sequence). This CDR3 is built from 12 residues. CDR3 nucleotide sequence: TGTGCCAGCACCCCAGGAAACTATGGCTACACCTTC. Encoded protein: CASTPGNYGYTF.

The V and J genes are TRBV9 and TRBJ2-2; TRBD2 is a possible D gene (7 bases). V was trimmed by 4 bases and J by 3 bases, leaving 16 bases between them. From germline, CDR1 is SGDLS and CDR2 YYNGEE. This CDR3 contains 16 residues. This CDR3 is CASSPQGGGHTGELFF. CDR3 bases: TGTGCCAGCAGCCCTCAAGGGGGGGGCCACACCGGGGAGCTGTTTTTT.

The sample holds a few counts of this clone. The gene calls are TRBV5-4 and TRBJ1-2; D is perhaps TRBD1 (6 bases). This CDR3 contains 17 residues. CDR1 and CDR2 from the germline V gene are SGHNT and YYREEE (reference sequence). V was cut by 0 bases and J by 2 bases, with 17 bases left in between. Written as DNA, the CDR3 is TGTGCCAGCAGCTTGGAGGTGGGGGCAATCAAAAACTATGGCTACACCTTC. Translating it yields CASSLEVGAIKNYGYTF.

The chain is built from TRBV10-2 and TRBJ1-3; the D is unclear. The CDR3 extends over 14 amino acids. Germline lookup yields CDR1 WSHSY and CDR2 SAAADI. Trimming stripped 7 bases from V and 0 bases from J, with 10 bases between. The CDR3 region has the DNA TGCGCCAGCAAGTTGGAGAGCTCTGGAAACACCATATATTTT. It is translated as CASKLESSGNTIYF.

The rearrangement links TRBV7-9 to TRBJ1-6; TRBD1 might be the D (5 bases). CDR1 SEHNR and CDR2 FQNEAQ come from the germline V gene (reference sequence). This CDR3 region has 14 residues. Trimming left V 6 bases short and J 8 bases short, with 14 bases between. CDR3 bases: TGTGCCAGCAGGCACGGCAGGGCTGATTCACCCCTCCACTTT. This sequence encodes CASRHGRADSPLHF.

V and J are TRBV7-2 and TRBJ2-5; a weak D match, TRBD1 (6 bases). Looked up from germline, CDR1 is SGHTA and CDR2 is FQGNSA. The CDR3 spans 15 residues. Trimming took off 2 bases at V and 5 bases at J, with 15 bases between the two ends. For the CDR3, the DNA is TGTGCCAGCAGCTTAAACCTCGTGCAGGGGGAGACCCAGTACTTC. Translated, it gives CASSLNLVQGETQYF.

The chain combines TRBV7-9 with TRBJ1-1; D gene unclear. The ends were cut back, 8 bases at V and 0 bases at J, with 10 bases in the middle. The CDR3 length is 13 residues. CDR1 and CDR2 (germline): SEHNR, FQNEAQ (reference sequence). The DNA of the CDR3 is TGTGCCAGCGGGAGGTCCGTGAACACTGAAGCTTTCTTT. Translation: CASGRSVNTEAFF. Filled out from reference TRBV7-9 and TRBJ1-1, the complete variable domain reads DTGVSQNPRHKITKRGQNVTFRCDPISEHNRLYWYRQTLGQGPEFLTYFQNEAQLEKSRLLSDRFSAERPKGSFSTLEIQRTEQGDSAMYLCASGRSVNTEAFFGQGTRLTVV.

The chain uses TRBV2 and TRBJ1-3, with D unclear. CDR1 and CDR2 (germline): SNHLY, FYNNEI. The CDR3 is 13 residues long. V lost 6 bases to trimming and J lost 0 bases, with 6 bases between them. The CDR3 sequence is CASSGDSGNTIYF. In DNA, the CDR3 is TGTGCCAGCAGCGGGGACTCTGGAAACACCATATATTTT.

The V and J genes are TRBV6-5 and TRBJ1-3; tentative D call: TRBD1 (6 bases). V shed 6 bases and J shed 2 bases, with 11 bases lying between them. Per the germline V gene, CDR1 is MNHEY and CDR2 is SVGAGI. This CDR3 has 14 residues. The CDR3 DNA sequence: TGTGCCAGCAGGCGCAAGGGGGCTGGAAACACCATATATTTT. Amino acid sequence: CASRRKGAGNTIYF.

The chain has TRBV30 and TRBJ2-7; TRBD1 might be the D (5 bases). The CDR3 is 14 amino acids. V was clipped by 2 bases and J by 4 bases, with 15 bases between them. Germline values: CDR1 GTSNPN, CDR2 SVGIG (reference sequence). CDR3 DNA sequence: TGTGCCTGGAGTAGAGACACAGGTTTATACGAGCAGTACTTC. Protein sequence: CAWSRDTGLYEQYF.

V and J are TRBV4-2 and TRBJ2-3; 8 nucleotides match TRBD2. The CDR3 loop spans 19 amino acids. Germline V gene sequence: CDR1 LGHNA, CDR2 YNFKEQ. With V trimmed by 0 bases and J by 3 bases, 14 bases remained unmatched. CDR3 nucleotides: TGTGCCAGCAGCCAAGATCTCCCCACGGGGGGGCTGAGGACAGATACGCAGTATTTT. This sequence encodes CASSQDLPTGGLRTDTQYF.

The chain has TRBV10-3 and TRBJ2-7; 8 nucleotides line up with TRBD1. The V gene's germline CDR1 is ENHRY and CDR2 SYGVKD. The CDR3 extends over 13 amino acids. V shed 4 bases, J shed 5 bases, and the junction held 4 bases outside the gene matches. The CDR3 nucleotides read TGTGCCATCAGTGGACAGGGGATCCACGAGCAGTACTTC. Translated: CAISGQGIHEQYF.

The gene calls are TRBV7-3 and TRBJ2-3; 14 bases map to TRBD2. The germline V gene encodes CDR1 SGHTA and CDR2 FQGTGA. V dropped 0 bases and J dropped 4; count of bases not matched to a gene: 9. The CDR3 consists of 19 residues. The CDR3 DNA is TGTGCCAGCAGCTTAACGAACGGGGGACTAGCGGGGGTCGCAGATACGCAGTATTTT. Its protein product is CASSLTNGGLAGVADTQYF.

CDR3 amino acids: CATQPGQLSGANVLTF. The CDR3 coding sequence is TGTGCCACCCAACCGGGACAGCTCTCTGGGGCCAACGTCCTGACTTTC. The chain recombines TRBV19 with TRBJ2-6; 7 positions match TRBD1. Germline CDR1 reads LNHDA; CDR2 reads SQIVND (reference sequence). The length of the CDR3 is 16 residues. V lost 10 bases, J lost 0 bases, and 9 bases stayed unmatched.

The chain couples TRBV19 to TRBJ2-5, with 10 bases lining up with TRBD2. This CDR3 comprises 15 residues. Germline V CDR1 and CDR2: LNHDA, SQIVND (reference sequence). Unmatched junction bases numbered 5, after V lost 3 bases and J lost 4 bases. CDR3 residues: CASSISGGRGETQYF. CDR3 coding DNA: TGTGCCAGTAGTATTAGCGGGGGGAGGGGAGAGACCCAGTACTTC.

CDR3 sequence reads: CASSLEQGSKNIQYF. The CDR3 DNA is TGCGCCAGCAGCTTGGAACAGGGGAGCAAAAACATTCAGTACTTC. The rearrangement links TRBV5-1 to TRBJ2-4; TRBD1 matches at 7 bases. Germline CDR1 is SGHRS and CDR2 is YFSETQ. This CDR3 spans 15 amino acids. V gave up 0 bases and J gave up 3 bases; unmatched junction bases: 3.

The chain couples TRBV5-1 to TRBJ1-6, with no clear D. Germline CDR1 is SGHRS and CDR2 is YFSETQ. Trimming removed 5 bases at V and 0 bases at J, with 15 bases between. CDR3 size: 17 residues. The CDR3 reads CASSVEGTSSYNSPLHF. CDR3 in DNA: TGCGCCAGCAGTGTCGAGGGTACTAGCTCCTATAATTCACCCCTCCACTTT. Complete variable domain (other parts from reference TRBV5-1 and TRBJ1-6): KAGVTQTPRYLIKTRGQQVTLSCSPISGHRSVSWYQQTPGQGLQFLFEYFSETQRNKGNFPGRFSGRQFSNSRSEMNVSTLELGDSALYLCASSVEGTSSYNSPLHFGNGTRLTVT.

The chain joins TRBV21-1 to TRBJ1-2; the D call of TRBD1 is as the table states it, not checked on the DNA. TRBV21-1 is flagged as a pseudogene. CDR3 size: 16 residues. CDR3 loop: CASSHGTGGVLEGYTF. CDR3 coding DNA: TGTGCCAGCAGCCACGGGACAGGGGGCGTTTTAGAGGGCTACACCTTC.

This chain's CDR3 is CASSLHGGYGNTIYF. In DNA form, the CDR3 reads TGTGCCAGCAGTTTACACGGGGGGTACGGAAACACCATATATTTT. The J gene is TRBJ1-3, the V gene TRBV28; a weak D match, TRBD1 (5 bases). The germline V and J ends were trimmed by 2 bases and 4 bases, with 12 bases remaining between them. The CDR3 runs to 15 residues. From germline, CDR1 is MDHEN and CDR2 SYDVKM.

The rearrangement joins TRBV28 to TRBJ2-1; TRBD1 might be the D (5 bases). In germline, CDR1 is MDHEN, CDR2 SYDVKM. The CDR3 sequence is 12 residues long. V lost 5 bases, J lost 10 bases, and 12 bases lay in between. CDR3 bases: TGTGCCAGCAGTGGAGACAGAATCGAGCAGTTCTTC. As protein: CASSGDRIEQFF.

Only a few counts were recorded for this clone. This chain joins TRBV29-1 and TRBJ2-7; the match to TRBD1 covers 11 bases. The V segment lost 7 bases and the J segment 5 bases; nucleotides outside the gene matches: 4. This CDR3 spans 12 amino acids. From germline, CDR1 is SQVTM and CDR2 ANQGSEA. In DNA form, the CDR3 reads TGCAGCGCCCGGGACAGGGGGAACGAGCAGTACTTC. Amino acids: CSARDRGNEQYF.

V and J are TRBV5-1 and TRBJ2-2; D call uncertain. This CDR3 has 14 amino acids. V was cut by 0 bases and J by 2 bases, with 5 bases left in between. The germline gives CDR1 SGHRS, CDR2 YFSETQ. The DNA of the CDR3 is TGCGCCAGCAGCTTGGAGCCCAACACCGGGGAGCTGTTTTTT. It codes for CASSLEPNTGELFF.

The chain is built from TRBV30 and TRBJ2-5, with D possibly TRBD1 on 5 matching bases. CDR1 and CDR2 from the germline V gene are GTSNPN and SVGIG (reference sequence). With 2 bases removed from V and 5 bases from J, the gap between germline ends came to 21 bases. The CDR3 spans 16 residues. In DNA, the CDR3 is TGTGCCTGGAGTTGGATAACAGGTCCGAGGCGGGAGACCCAGTACTTC. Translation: CAWSWITGPRRETQYF.